A selection of T cell receptor beta chains follows, all from one sample in a study of T cells after yellow fever vaccination. From the 5' RACE reads, TCRdb called clonotypes with MiXCR, one entry per CDR3 protein. The sample has 250,000 to 300,000 distinct CDR3 sequences, 10% to 15% seen once; the top ten hold 0.4% to 0.55%. The sample was CD4+ T cells sorted from PBMCs, taken 45 days after the yellow fever booster vaccination. Receptors were obtained from a man aged 30-40 years who received the YFV17D yellow fever vaccine. The CDR3 runs from the conserved cysteine through the conserved F or W.

j_call: TRBJ1-2
v_call: TRBV7-9
cdr3_aa: CASSPRQGADNYGYTF

j_call: TRBJ2-7
v_call: TRBV9
cdr3_aa: CASSVDTSAFYEQYF

j_call: TRBJ2-3
v_call: TRBV24-1
cdr3_aa: CATSDLGPSDTQYF

j_call: TRBJ2-1
v_call: TRBV7-9
cdr3_aa: CASSLRGRMGDEQFF

j_call: TRBJ2-6
v_call: TRBV19
cdr3_aa: CASSVLRTSGSSGANVLTF

j_call: TRBJ2-7
v_call: TRBV5-1
cdr3_aa: CASRVRGGDAQYF

j_call: TRBJ2-7
v_call: TRBV20-1
cdr3_aa: CSARVAAGAYEQYF

j_call: TRBJ2-1
v_call: TRBV5-1
cdr3_aa: CASSLDSSINEQFF

j_call: TRBJ2-1
v_call: TRBV20-1
cdr3_aa: CSARAGGSYNEQFF

j_call: TRBJ1-5
v_call: TRBV10-3
cdr3_aa: CAISEDRGLGQPQHF

j_call: TRBJ2-7
v_call: TRBV29-1
cdr3_aa: CSVTSGSGEQYF

j_call: TRBJ1-1
v_call: TRBV4-1
cdr3_aa: CASSQEPREDTEAFF

j_call: TRBJ2-3
v_call: TRBV12-3/TRBV12-4
cdr3_aa: CASTQRGATDTQYF

j_call: TRBJ2-7
v_call: TRBV6-2/TRBV6-3
cdr3_aa: CASSYSRGGLDYEQYF

j_call: TRBJ2-2
v_call: TRBV2
cdr3_aa: CASIRSGRNTGELFF

j_call: TRBJ2-3
v_call: TRBV29-1
cdr3_aa: CSVSQGGTTDTQYF

j_call: TRBJ2-3
v_call: TRBV12-3/TRBV12-4
cdr3_aa: CASSGQGGGTDTQYF

j_call: TRBJ2-5
v_call: TRBV5-1
cdr3_aa: CASSSLLGQETQYF

j_call: TRBJ1-1
v_call: TRBV7-9
cdr3_aa: CASSLYPGLNTLEAFF

j_call: TRBJ2-2
v_call: TRBV20-1
cdr3_aa: CSARDAGNTGELFF

j_call: TRBJ2-3
v_call: TRBV9
cdr3_aa: CASSVAGSTGTDTQYF

j_call: TRBJ2-2
v_call: TRBV12-3/TRBV12-4
cdr3_aa: CASRTGTGNTGELFF

j_call: TRBJ2-7
v_call: TRBV27
cdr3_aa: CASRIRDRAYEQYF

j_call: TRBJ2-3
v_call: TRBV6-4
cdr3_aa: CASMEAGLAANQAQGNTQYF

j_call: TRBJ2-1
v_call: TRBV4-3
cdr3_aa: CASRLRAGGNNEQFF

j_call: TRBJ2-5
v_call: TRBV5-1
cdr3_aa: CASSTARGAQETQYF

j_call: TRBJ2-5
v_call: TRBV20-1
cdr3_aa: CSARDGNSPQETQYF

j_call: TRBJ2-4
v_call: TRBV12-3/TRBV12-4
cdr3_aa: CAFSSQGRAGQGVNIQYF

j_call: TRBJ1-5
v_call: TRBV20-1
cdr3_aa: CSATGNHNQPQHF

j_call: TRBJ2-5
v_call: TRBV5-6
cdr3_aa: CASSFRRETQYF

j_call: TRBJ2-1
v_call: TRBV4-3
cdr3_aa: CASSQERAGNYNEQFF

j_call: TRBJ2-1
v_call: TRBV30
cdr3_aa: CAWAGSGHEQFF

j_call: TRBJ2-5
v_call: TRBV23-1
cdr3_aa: CASAPIKERGETQYF

j_call: TRBJ2-3
v_call: TRBV7-2
cdr3_aa: CASSLLQDTQYF

j_call: TRBJ2-1
v_call: TRBV20-1
cdr3_aa: CSARDSSSWVKFF

j_call: TRBJ2-3
v_call: TRBV20-1
cdr3_aa: CSARDLGTSGDTQYF

j_call: TRBJ2-5
v_call: TRBV5-1
cdr3_aa: CASSLNVRTGPQETQYF

j_call: TRBJ2-7
v_call: TRBV20-1
cdr3_aa: CSVRSDRNGYEQYF

j_call: TRBJ2-1
v_call: TRBV7-9
cdr3_aa: CASSPDGSFGNEQFF

j_call: TRBJ2-3
v_call: TRBV7-7
cdr3_aa: CASSFGTSGTDTQYF

j_call: TRBJ2-4
v_call: TRBV12-3/TRBV12-4
cdr3_aa: CASSLTSRNIQYF

j_call: TRBJ2-1
v_call: TRBV3-1
cdr3_aa: CASSQDERGRLSYNEQFF

j_call: TRBJ2-2
v_call: TRBV20-1
cdr3_aa: CSSYHRDTGELFF

j_call: TRBJ2-2
v_call: TRBV5-5
cdr3_aa: CASSGASGTVVTGELFF

j_call: TRBJ2-7
v_call: TRBV6-2/TRBV6-3
cdr3_aa: CASTGRNSYEQYF

j_call: TRBJ2-2
v_call: TRBV10-3
cdr3_aa: CTISETSGSRMTGELFF

j_call: TRBJ2-7
v_call: TRBV12-3/TRBV12-4
cdr3_aa: CASSLVGTYEQYF

j_call: TRBJ2-1
v_call: TRBV7-9
cdr3_aa: CASSLGAPDRNEQFF

j_call: TRBJ1-1
v_call: TRBV12-3/TRBV12-4
cdr3_aa: CASSLAVTEAFF

j_call: TRBJ2-2
v_call: TRBV3-1
cdr3_aa: CASSLLTAVTGELFF

j_call: TRBJ2-6
v_call: TRBV5-1
cdr3_aa: CASSLSGSSGANVLTF

j_call: TRBJ2-2
v_call: TRBV20-1
cdr3_aa: CSAISQITGELFF

j_call: TRBJ2-7
v_call: TRBV20-1
cdr3_aa: CSARDVRDTEHEQYF

j_call: TRBJ2-7
v_call: TRBV7-2
cdr3_aa: CASSLLSHERSYEQYF

j_call: TRBJ1-4
v_call: TRBV20-1
cdr3_aa: CSAAGTARNEKLFF

j_call: TRBJ2-1
v_call: TRBV20-1
cdr3_aa: CSASGTSGNNEQFF

j_call: TRBJ2-2
v_call: TRBV5-4
cdr3_aa: CASSLETYANTGELFF

j_call: TRBJ2-7
v_call: TRBV12-3/TRBV12-4
cdr3_aa: CASSQIDRGYEQYF

j_call: TRBJ2-3
v_call: TRBV20-1
cdr3_aa: CSAKGLAGELPTDTQYF

j_call: TRBJ1-3
v_call: TRBV7-6
cdr3_aa: CASSSNSGNTIYF